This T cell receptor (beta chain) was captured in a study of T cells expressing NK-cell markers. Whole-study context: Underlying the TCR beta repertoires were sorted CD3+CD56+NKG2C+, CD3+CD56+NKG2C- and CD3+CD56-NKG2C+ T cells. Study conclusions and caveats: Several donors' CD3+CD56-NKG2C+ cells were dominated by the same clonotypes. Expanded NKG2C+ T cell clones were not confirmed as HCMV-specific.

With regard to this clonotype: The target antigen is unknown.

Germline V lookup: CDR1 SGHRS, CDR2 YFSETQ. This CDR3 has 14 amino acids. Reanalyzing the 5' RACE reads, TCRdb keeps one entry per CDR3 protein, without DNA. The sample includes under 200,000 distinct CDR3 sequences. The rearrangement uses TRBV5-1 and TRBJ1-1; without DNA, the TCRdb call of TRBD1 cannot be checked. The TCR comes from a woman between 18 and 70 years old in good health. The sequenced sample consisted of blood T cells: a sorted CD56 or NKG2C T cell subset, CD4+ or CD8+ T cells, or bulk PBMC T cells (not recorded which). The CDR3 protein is CASKGSGTNTEAFF. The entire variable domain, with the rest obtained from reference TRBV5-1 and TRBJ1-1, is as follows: KAGVTQTPRYLIKTRGQQVTLSCSPISGHRSVSWYQQTPGQGLQFLFEYFSETQRNKGNFPGRFSGRQFSNSRSEMNVSTLELGDSALYLCASKGSGTNTEAFFGQGTRLTVV.